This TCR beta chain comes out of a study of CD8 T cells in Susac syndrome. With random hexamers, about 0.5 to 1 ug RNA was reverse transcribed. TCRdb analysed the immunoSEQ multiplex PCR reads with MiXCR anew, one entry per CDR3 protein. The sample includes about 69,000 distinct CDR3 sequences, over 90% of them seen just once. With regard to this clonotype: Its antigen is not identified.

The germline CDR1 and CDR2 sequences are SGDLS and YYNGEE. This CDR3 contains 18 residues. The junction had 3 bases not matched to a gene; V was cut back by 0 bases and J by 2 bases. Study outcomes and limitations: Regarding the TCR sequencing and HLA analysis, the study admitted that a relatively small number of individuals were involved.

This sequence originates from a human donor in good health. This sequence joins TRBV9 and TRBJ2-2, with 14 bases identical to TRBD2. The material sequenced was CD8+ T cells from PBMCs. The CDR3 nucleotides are TGTGCCAGCAGCGTAGCGACTAGCGGGGGGGTTAACACCGGGGAGCTGTTTTTT. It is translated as CASSVATSGGVNTGELFF.